This TCR beta chain is drawn from a study of CD8 T cells in ankylosing spondylitis. Regarding the study as a whole: According to the report, clones linked to the disease were significantly enriched in matched synovial fluid samples taken from ankylosing spondylitis patients. The study identified a TCR beta motif of under ten highly homologous variants that appeared characteristic of ankylosing spondylitis blood.

The CDR3 runs to 17 residues. V lost 0 bases and J lost 6, with 18 bases in between. Looked up from germline, CDR1 is MGHRA and CDR2 is YSYEKL. This clonotype was seen only a few times. Its cognate antigen is unknown. TCRdb re-derived calls from the 5' RACE reads in MiXCR, one entry per CDR3 protein. The profile shows some 840,000 distinct CDR3 sequences, 12% of them singletons. This TCR came from a male donor with ankylosing spondylitis. Sequencing was carried out using blood, either unsorted or a sorted T cell fraction (not recorded which). The chain recombines TRBV4-1 with TRBJ2-1; D is uncertain. Here the CDR3 DNA reads TGCGCCAGCAGCCAAGATGGCCGGTCCGATTGGACCAATGAGCAGTTCTTC. This translates into CASSQDGRSDWTNEQFF.